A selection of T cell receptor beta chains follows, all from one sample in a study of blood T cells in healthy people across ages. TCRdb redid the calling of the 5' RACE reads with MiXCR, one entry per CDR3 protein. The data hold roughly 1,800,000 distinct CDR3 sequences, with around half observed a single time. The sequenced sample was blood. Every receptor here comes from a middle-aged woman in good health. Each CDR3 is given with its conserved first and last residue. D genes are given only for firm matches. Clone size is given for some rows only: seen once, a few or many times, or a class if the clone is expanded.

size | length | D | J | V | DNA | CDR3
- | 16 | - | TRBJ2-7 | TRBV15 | TGTGCCACCAGCAGAGATCGCCCGGGGGTAGCTAGCGAGCAGTACTTC | CATSRDRPGVASEQYF
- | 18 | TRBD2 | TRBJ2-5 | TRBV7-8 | TGTGCCAGCAGCTTAGGAAGATTAGGAACTAGCGTGATAAATGAGCAGTACTTC | CASSLGRLGTSVINEQYF
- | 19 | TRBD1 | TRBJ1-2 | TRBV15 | TGTGCCACCAGCGGCGGAACACTTTGGACAGGAGGGCGTGACTATGGCTACACCTTC | CATSGGTLWTGGRDYGYTF
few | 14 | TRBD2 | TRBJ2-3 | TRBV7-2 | TGTGCCAGCAGAAGACTAGCGACCACAGATACGCAGTATTTT | CASRRLATTDTQYF
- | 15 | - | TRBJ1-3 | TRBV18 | TGTGCCAGCTCTTCATCCAGGGAATCTGGAAACACCATATATTTT | CASSSSRESGNTIYF
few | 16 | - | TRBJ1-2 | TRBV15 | TGTGCCACCAGCAGAGATTGGGATGGGGGGAAAAGTGGCTACACCTTC | CATSRDWDGGKSGYTF
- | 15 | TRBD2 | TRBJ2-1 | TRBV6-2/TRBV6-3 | TGTGCCAACAGTCTCACTAGCGGGGGGAACCATGAGCAGTTCTTC | CANSLTSGGNHEQFF
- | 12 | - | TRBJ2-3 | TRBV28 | TGTGCCAGCAATTGGGGGTGGGATACGCAGTATTTT | CASNWGWDTQYF
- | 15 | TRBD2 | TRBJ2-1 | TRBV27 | TGTGCCAGCAGTGAGTGGGCTAGCGGGTTCAATGAGCAGTTCTTC | CASSEWASGFNEQFF
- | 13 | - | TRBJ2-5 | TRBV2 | TGTGCCAGCATAGTGGGGGTGCCAGAGACCCAGTACTTC | CASIVGVPETQYF
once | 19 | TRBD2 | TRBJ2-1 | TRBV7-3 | TGTGCCAGCAGCGGCTGGGGACTAGCGGGTTCCGCGGGCTACAATGAGCAGTTCTTC | CASSGWGLAGSAGYNEQFF
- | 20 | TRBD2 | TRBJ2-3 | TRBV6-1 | TGTGCCAGCAGTCCCTTATTAGAAAGCGGGACGCTTCGGTATACAGATACGCAGTATTTT | CASSPLLESGTLRYTDTQYF
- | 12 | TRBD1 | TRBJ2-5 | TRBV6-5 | TGTGCCAGCCGACAGGGGTTTGAGACCCAGTACTTC | CASRQGFETQYF
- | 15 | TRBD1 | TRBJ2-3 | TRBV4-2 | TGTGCCAGCAGCCAAGGGGCAGGGGGCAGAGTTGTGCAGTATTTT | CASSQGAGGRVVQYF